This T cell receptor beta chain was recovered during a study of blood T cell repertoires in COVID-19. Study-level background: T cells, B-cell-depleted T cells, or PBMCs supplied cDNA or gDNA.

In the original processing: Estimation of nucleated cell counts was performed using reference gene primer amplification. Using immunoSEQ multiplex PCR, the repertoire was profiled, and TCRdb retains in-frame clones only, with some absent. V and J calls and clone size are copied from that table; D and trimming were computed from the DNA. The sample carries about 320,000 clones, approximately 89% recorded once. From germline, CDR1 is SQVTM and CDR2 ANQGSEA. CDR3 length: 14 amino acids. V lost 5 bases and J 3 bases, leaving 15 bases between the germline ends. This chain connects TRBV29-1 to TRBJ2-3, with D perhaps TRBD2 (5 bases). This receptor was identified in a man younger than 45 who had recovered from COVID-19. Sequencing used PBMCs or T cells enriched from blood (not recorded which). The CDR3 spells CSVPQRGYTDTQYF. The CDR3 DNA sequence: TGCAGCGTTCCTCAACGGGGTTATACAGATACGCAGTATTTT.